A selection of T cell receptor beta chains follows, all from one sample in a study of shared clonotypes between healthy human individuals. Some clones are missing from TCRdb's copy, which holds only in-frame ones; the method was immunoSEQ multiplex PCR. The table includes some 2 million clones, 85% to 95% detected once. Sequencing was performed on naive CD8+ T cells sorted from blood. The receptors stem from a man between 18 and 35 years old in good health. The CDR3 runs from the conserved cysteine through the conserved F or W.

j_gene: TRBJ2-7; v_gene: TRBV5-6; CDR3aa: CASSLAGNYEQYF
j_gene: TRBJ2-1; v_gene: TRBV11-2; CDR3aa: CASSLLTDNEQFF
j_gene: TRBJ1-3; v_gene: TRBV4-1; CDR3aa: CASSQEGGTYSGNTIYF
j_gene: TRBJ2-7; v_gene: TRBV27; CDR3aa: CASSLVNSYEQYF
j_gene: TRBJ2-1; v_gene: TRBV7-9; CDR3aa: CASSPGSSYNEQFF
j_gene: TRBJ2-3; v_gene: TRBV28; CDR3aa: CASSVGLAADTQYF
j_gene: TRBJ2-7; v_gene: TRBV5-4; CDR3aa: CASSLAVGGLSYEQYF
j_gene: TRBJ2-3; v_gene: TRBV2; CDR3aa: CASSLPGYRTTDTQYF
j_gene: TRBJ1-1; v_gene: TRBV6-5; CDR3aa: CASSNWGTEAFF
j_gene: TRBJ1-2; v_gene: TRBV27; CDR3aa: CASRHADREGYGYTF
j_gene: TRBJ1-3; v_gene: TRBV25-1; CDR3aa: CASKTPGNTIYF
j_gene: TRBJ1-1; v_gene: TRBV5-1; CDR3aa: CASSFTGSEAFF
j_gene: TRBJ2-6; v_gene: TRBV10-3; CDR3aa: CAISESIDLGPTDVAGANVLTF
j_gene: TRBJ2-7; v_gene: TRBV27; CDR3aa: CASTRQAGAPSYEQYF
j_gene: TRBJ2-7; v_gene: TRBV14; CDR3aa: CASSQVQGPYEQYF
j_gene: TRBJ2-7; v_gene: TRBV7-9; CDR3aa: CASSFQVDYEQYF
j_gene: TRBJ2-5; v_gene: TRBV1; CDR3aa: CTSSQDERRYQETQYF
j_gene: TRBJ1-1; v_gene: TRBV18; CDR3aa: CASSPPPPGAGVEAFF
j_gene: TRBJ1-1; v_gene: TRBV6-1; CDR3aa: CASSDYLTEAFF
j_gene: TRBJ2-1; v_gene: TRBV27; CDR3aa: CASSLTGVVGYNEQFF
j_gene: TRBJ2-2; v_gene: TRBV4-2; CDR3aa: CASSQGGEGGELFF
j_gene: TRBJ2-7; v_gene: TRBV13; CDR3aa: CASSGTGSYEQYF